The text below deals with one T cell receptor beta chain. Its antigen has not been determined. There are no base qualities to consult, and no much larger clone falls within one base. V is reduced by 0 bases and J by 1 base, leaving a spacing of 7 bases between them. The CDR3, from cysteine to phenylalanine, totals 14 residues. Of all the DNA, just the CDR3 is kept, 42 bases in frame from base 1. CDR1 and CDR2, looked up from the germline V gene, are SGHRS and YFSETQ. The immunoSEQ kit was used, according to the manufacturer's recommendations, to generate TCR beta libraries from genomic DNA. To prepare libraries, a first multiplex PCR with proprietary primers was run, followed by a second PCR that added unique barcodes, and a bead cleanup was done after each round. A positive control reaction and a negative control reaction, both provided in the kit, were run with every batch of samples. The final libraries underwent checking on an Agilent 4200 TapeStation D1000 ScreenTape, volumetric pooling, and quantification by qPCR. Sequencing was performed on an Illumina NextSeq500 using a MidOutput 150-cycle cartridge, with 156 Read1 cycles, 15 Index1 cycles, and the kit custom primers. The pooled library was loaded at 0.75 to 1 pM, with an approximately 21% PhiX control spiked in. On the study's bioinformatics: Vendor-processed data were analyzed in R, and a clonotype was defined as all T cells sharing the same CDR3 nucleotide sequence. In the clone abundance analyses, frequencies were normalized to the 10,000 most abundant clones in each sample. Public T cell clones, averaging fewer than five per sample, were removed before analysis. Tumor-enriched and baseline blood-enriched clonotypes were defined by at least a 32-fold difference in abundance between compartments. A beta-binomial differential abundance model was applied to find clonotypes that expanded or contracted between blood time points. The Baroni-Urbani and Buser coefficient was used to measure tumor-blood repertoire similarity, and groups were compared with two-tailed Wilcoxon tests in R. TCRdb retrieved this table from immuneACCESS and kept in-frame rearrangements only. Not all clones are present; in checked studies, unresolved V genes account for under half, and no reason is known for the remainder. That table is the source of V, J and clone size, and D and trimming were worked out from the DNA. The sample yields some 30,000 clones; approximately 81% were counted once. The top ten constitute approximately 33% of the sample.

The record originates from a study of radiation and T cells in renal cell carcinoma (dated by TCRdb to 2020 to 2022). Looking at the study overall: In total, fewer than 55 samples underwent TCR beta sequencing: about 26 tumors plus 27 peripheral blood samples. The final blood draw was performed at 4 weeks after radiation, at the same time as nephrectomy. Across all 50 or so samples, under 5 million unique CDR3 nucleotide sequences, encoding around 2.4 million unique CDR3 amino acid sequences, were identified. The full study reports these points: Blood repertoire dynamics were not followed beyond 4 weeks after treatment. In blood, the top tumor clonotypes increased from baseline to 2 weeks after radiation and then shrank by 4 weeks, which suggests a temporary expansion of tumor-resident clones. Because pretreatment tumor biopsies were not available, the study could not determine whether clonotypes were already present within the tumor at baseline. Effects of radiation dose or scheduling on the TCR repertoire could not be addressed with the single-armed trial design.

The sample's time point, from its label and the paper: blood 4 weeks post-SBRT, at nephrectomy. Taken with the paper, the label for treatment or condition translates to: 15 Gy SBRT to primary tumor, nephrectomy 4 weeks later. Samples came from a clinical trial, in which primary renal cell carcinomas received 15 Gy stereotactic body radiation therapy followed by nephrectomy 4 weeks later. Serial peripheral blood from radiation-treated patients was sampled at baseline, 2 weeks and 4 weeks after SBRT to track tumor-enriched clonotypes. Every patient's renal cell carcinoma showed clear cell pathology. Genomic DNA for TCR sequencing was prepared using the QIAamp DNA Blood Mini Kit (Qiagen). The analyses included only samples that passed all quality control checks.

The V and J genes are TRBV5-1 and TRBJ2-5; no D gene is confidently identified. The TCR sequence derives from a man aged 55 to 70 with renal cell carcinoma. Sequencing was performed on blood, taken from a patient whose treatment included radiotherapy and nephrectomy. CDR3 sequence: CASSLGIGQETQYF. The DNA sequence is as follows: TGCGCCAGCAGCTTGGGAATAGGCCAAGAGACCCAGTACTTC.